These 10 T cell receptor beta chains originate from one sample sequenced in a study of cytomegalovirus exposure and HLA in healthy donors. PCR employed 60 Vbeta and 13 Jbeta primers. TCRdb keeps only in-frame clones here, not all; method: immunoSEQ multiplex PCR. The repertoire holds about 73,000 clones, with roughly 75% as singletons. Sequenced sample: PBMCs. Receptors originate from a male donor in good health and CMV-seronegative.

This sequence joins TRBV6-6 and TRBJ2-7; TRBD2 is a possible D gene (6 bases). Looked up from germline, CDR1 is MNHNY and CDR2 is SVGAGI (reference sequence). This CDR3 has 14 residues. V shed 2 bases and J shed 2 bases, with 10 bases lying between them. Here the CDR3 DNA reads TGTGCCAGCAGTTACGGCGGGATCCCCTACGAGCAGTACTTC. Protein product: CASSYGGIPYEQYF.

This clone showed up just a few times. The chain joins TRBV7-2 to TRBJ2-5; D perhaps matches TRBD1 (6 bases). The J call could be wrong; TRBJ2-7 is a better fit for the DNA end. Per germline, CDR1 SGHTA and CDR2 FQGNSA. The CDR3 spans 17 residues. The CDR3 sequence is CASSPRRDTLSSYEQYF. For the CDR3, the DNA is TGTGCCAGCAGCCCCCGTCGGGACACTTTAAGCTCCTACGAGCAGTACTTC.

The chain couples TRBV11-2 to TRBJ2-5, with D maybe TRBD1 (6 bases). CDR1 is SGHAT and CDR2 is FQNNGV in the germline V gene. This CDR3 is built from 15 residues. Trimming left V 4 bases short and J 5 bases short, with 17 bases between. The CDR3 DNA sequence: TGTGCCAGCAGCTCACAAGGACAGTTTTCGGAGACCCAGTACTTC. Its translation: CASSSQGQFSETQYF.

This clone was recorded a few times. The J gene is TRBJ1-3, the V gene TRBV2; maybe TRBD1 (6 bases). Germline V gene sequence: CDR1 SNHLY, CDR2 FYNNEI. Trimming shortened V by 4 bases and J by 0 bases, and 10 bases separated the two germline ends. This CDR3 has 15 amino acids. CDR3: CASSGAGASGNTIYF. DNA for the CDR3: TGTGCCAGCAGTGGCGCAGGGGCCTCTGGAAACACCATATATTTT.

This clone showed up just a few times. The V gene is TRBV10-1, the J gene TRBJ1-5; D perhaps matches TRBD1 (6 bases). V lost 6 bases, J lost 5 bases, and 14 bases lay in between. This CDR3 contains 14 residues. Germline CDR1 WNHNN, CDR2 SYGVQD (reference sequence). The DNA of the CDR3 is TGCGCCAGCAGGGAGGACAGTCCGCATCAGCCCCAGCATTTT. As protein: CASREDSPHQPQHF.

The V and J genes are TRBV30 and TRBJ1-1, with D hard to call. Germline V gene lookup returns CDR1 GTSNPN and CDR2 SVGIG (reference sequence). The CDR3 has 12 residues. V shed 2 bases and J shed 7 bases, with 11 bases lying between them. CDR3 amino acids: CAWSYGGREAFF. The DNA for the CDR3 is TGTGCCTGGAGTTACGGCGGGCGTGAAGCTTTCTTT.

This clone was observed a handful of times. The chain uses TRBV4-1 and TRBJ1-2, with 12 bases matching TRBD1. The CDR3 has 15 amino acids. The V gene end was trimmed by 6 bases and the J gene end by 4 bases; junction bases not matched to a gene: 6. CDR1 is MGHRA, CDR2 YSYEKL, per germline. The CDR3 region is CASSLGTGGVYGYTF. Written as DNA, the CDR3 is TGCGCCAGCAGTTTGGGGACAGGGGGCGTCTATGGCTACACCTTC.

This chain connects TRBV10-3 to TRBJ1-3, with 9 bases lining up with TRBD1. The CDR3 has 16 amino acids. Germline CDR1 is ENHRY and CDR2 is SYGVKD. V lost 3 bases, J lost 10 bases, and 13 bases stayed unmatched. CDR3 bases: TGTGCCATCAGTGACCGTTCTGGGACAGGGCAGGGGACCATATATTTT. It yields the protein CAISDRSGTGQGTIYF.

This chain uses TRBV5-1 with TRBJ2-2; weak D call: TRBD2 (6 bases). This CDR3 is built from 15 residues. Germline CDR1 and CDR2: SGHRS and YFSETQ. Trimming removed 0 bases from V and 3 bases from J, with 9 bases in between. CDR3 in amino acids: CASSLGSGYTGELFF. The CDR3 nucleotides read TGCGCCAGCAGCTTGGGTAGCGGCTACACCGGGGAGCTGTTTTTT.

As to this clone: A read error may account for a junction end that differs from germline. The rearrangement links TRBV2 to TRBJ1-5; unclear D gene. Per germline, CDR1 SNHLY and CDR2 FYNNEI. This CDR3 spans 13 amino acids. This CDR3 is CASSDRGVQPQNF. The CDR3 nucleotides read TGTGCCAGCAGTGACCGTGGAGTTCAGCCCCAGAATTTT.